This T cell receptor (beta chain) was observed in a study of breast tumors, draining lymph nodes, adjacent tissues. TCRdb ran MiXCR on the multiplex PCR reads and lists one entry per CDR3 protein. The sample comprises about 140,000 distinct CDR3 sequences, 32% of which are singletons, and about 2.5% rests with the top ten. Germline V gives CDR1 SGHRS, CDR2 YFSETQ. Deletions cut 1 base from V and 7 bases from J, with 8 bases between. This CDR3 has 12 residues. Study-wide findings and caveats: Tumor repertoires ranked between lymph nodes and nontumor tissue in diversity, with V and J gene preferences. Data only fit, rather than demonstrated, lymph node origin of most tumor T cells. Data fit most tumor T cells coming from lymph node, expanding in tumor.

Samples came from axillary lymph nodes draining the breast cancer. Concerning this clonotype: Its antigen is currently unknown.

The sequence derives from a female donor with breast cancer. Some clones in this sample may be carry-over from other donors' samples. The chain employs TRBV5-1 and TRBJ1-2, with a tentative D call TRBD1 (5 bases). Sequencing was carried out using axillary lymph node tissue. CDR3 protein: CASSLYGGGYTF. The CDR3 DNA reads as TGCGCCAGCAGCTTGTACGGGGGTGGCTACACCTTC.